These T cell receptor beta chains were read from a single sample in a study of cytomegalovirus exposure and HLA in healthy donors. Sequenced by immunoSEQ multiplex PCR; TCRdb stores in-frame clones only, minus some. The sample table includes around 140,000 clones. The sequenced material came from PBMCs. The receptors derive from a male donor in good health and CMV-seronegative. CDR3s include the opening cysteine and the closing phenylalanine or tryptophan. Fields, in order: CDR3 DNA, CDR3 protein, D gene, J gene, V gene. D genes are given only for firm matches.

CDR3 DNA: TGTGCCAGCAGCGTGCAGGGGCCGAATCAGCCCCAGCATTTT
CDR3 protein: CASSVQGPNQPQHF
D gene: .
J gene: TRBJ1-5
V gene: TRBV5-6

CDR3 DNA: TGTGCCAGCAGTTACGGAACCGGACAGGGACATGGCTACACCTTC
CDR3 protein: CASSYGTGQGHGYTF
D gene: TRBD1
J gene: TRBJ1-2
V gene: TRBV6-6

CDR3 DNA: TGTGCCAGCAGGGAGGGCCGCAGCACAGATACGCAGTATTTT
CDR3 protein: CASREGRSTDTQYF
D gene: .
J gene: TRBJ2-3
V gene: TRBV6-1

CDR3 DNA: TGTGCCAGCAGCCGCACAGACTCCTACGAGCAGTACTTC
CDR3 protein: CASSRTDSYEQYF
D gene: .
J gene: TRBJ2-7
V gene: TRBV5-6

CDR3 DNA: TGTGCCAGTGGGATCCCGGGAGATAATCAGCCCCAGCATTTT
CDR3 protein: CASGIPGDNQPQHF
D gene: .
J gene: TRBJ1-5
V gene: TRBV19

CDR3 DNA: TGTGCCAGCAGCTTAACGGGGCCCCTCAATGAGCAGTTCTTC
CDR3 protein: CASSLTGPLNEQFF
D gene: .
J gene: TRBJ2-1
V gene: TRBV7-3

CDR3 DNA: TGTGCCAGCAGTGCAACGGGTATCTATTATTCACCCCTCCACTTT
CDR3 protein: CASSATGIYYSPLHF
D gene: .
J gene: TRBJ1-6
V gene: TRBV25-1

CDR3 DNA: TGTGCCAGCAGTGAAAGAGGGGGCGGGAATTCACCCCTCCACTTT
CDR3 protein: CASSERGGGNSPLHF
D gene: TRBD1
J gene: TRBJ1-6
V gene: TRBV6-4

CDR3 DNA: TGTGCCTGGAGTCGGGACAGAGAGACCCAGTACTTC
CDR3 protein: CAWSRDRETQYF
D gene: TRBD1
J gene: TRBJ2-5
V gene: TRBV30

CDR3 DNA: TGCGCCAGCAGCTTGAGAAACAGGGACGGGCAGTTCTTC
CDR3 protein: CASSLRNRDGQFF
D gene: .
J gene: TRBJ2-1
V gene: TRBV5-1

CDR3 DNA: TGTGCCAGCAGCCGATCGGACAGGTCAAAGCAGCCCCAGCATTTT
CDR3 protein: CASSRSDRSKQPQHF
D gene: TRBD1
J gene: TRBJ1-5
V gene: TRBV28

CDR3 DNA: TGTGCCAGTAGTATCAATGACAACGCCTACGAGCAGTACTTC
CDR3 protein: CASSINDNAYEQYF
D gene: .
J gene: TRBJ2-7
V gene: TRBV19

CDR3 DNA: TGTGCCAGCTCACCTACAAACGGGGATCAGCCCCAGCATTTT
CDR3 protein: CASSPTNGDQPQHF
D gene: .
J gene: TRBJ1-5
V gene: TRBV18

CDR3 DNA: TGTGCCAGCAGCCAAGGCGGTCTAAACACCATATATTTT
CDR3 protein: CASSQGGLNTIYF
D gene: .
J gene: TRBJ1-3
V gene: TRBV4-2

CDR3 DNA: TGTGCCAGCAGTTTATTAAGCAGGACAGGGGGTGAAGCTTTCTTT
CDR3 protein: CASSLLSRTGGEAFF
D gene: TRBD1
J gene: TRBJ1-1
V gene: TRBV28

CDR3 DNA: TGTGCCAGCTCCCCAGGGGGGAATCAGCCCCAGCATTTT
CDR3 protein: CASSPGGNQPQHF
D gene: TRBD1
J gene: TRBJ1-5
V gene: TRBV18

CDR3 DNA: TGTGCCAGCAGCCCGGGGACTCTACCACCCCAAGAGACCCAGTACTTC
CDR3 protein: CASSPGTLPPQETQYF
D gene: .
J gene: TRBJ2-5
V gene: TRBV7-6

CDR3 DNA: TGTGCCAGCCGTGGAAGCGGCACAGATACGCAGTATTTT
CDR3 protein: CASRGSGTDTQYF
D gene: .
J gene: TRBJ2-3
V gene: TRBV2

CDR3 DNA: TGTGCCAGCACCTACTTGGACAGAGGATTTCAAGAGACCCAGTACTTC
CDR3 protein: CASTYLDRGFQETQYF
D gene: .
J gene: TRBJ2-5
V gene: TRBV7-9

CDR3 DNA: TGTGCCAGCTCACCACAAACAGGGCCTTTTTACGAGCAGTACTTC
CDR3 protein: CASSPQTGPFYEQYF
D gene: .
J gene: TRBJ2-7
V gene: TRBV18

CDR3 DNA: TGTGCCAGCAGCTTGGCGCCGGGACAGGGTGGCCACGAGCAGTACTTC
CDR3 protein: CASSLAPGQGGHEQYF
D gene: TRBD1
J gene: TRBJ2-7
V gene: TRBV5-6

CDR3 DNA: TGCGCCAGCAGCTTGTCCGGGAACTCTGGAAACACCATATATTTT
CDR3 protein: CASSLSGNSGNTIYF
D gene: .
J gene: TRBJ1-3
V gene: TRBV5-1

CDR3 DNA: TGTGCCAGCAGCCCATTGCTCCGGGACTACCGGGCGTCCCAGTACTTC
CDR3 protein: CASSPLLRDYRASQYF
D gene: TRBD2
J gene: TRBJ2-5
V gene: TRBV2

CDR3 DNA: TGTGCCTGGACGACATTGTGGTCTACCTCAAGAGCTAACTATGGCTACACCTTC
CDR3 protein: CAWTTLWSTSRANYGYTF
D gene: .
J gene: TRBJ1-2
V gene: TRBV30

CDR3 DNA: TGTGCCAGCAGCCCAACGGGACTAGCGGGAGCCGAGCAGTACTTC
CDR3 protein: CASSPTGLAGAEQYF
D gene: TRBD2
J gene: TRBJ2-7
V gene: TRBV11-2

CDR3 DNA: TGTGCTAGTGGTTCCAAACTACTAGCGGGGAGCACAGATACGCAGTATTTT
CDR3 protein: CASGSKLLAGSTDTQYF
D gene: TRBD2
J gene: TRBJ2-3
V gene: TRBV12-5

CDR3 DNA: TGTGCCAGCAGTTTCCAACCAGGACAGGCAAGCTCCTATAATTCACCCCTCCACTTT
CDR3 protein: CASSFQPGQASSYNSPLHF
D gene: TRBD1
J gene: TRBJ1-6
V gene: TRBV28

CDR3 DNA: TGTGCCAGCAGTTTCTCAGGGAAACCCTATGGCTACACCTTC
CDR3 protein: CASSFSGKPYGYTF
D gene: .
J gene: TRBJ1-2
V gene: TRBV7-9

CDR3 DNA: TGTGCCAGCAGCTTAGCGGGGACAGATACGCAGTATTTT
CDR3 protein: CASSLAGTDTQYF
D gene: .
J gene: TRBJ2-3
V gene: TRBV11-3

CDR3 DNA: TGTGCCAGCAGCCACCAGGGACAGGGGAACTGGAATTCACCCCTCCACTTT
CDR3 protein: CASSHQGQGNWNSPLHF
D gene: TRBD1
J gene: TRBJ1-6
V gene: TRBV5-5

CDR3 DNA: TGTGCCAGTAGTATAGTTCAAAGCGTCTACAATGAGCAGTTCTTC
CDR3 protein: CASSIVQSVYNEQFF
D gene: .
J gene: TRBJ2-1
V gene: TRBV19

CDR3 DNA: TGTGCCTGGCGCCGGCCAGGGGGCGCTGGGGCCAACGTCCTGACTTTC
CDR3 protein: CAWRRPGGAGANVLTF
D gene: TRBD1
J gene: TRBJ2-6
V gene: TRBV30

CDR3 DNA: TGTGCCAGTAGCGTCCTTATAGAGGCCGTCTATGGCTACACCTTC
CDR3 protein: CASSVLIEAVYGYTF
D gene: .
J gene: TRBJ1-2
V gene: TRBV19

CDR3 DNA: TGTGCCTGGAGCCCTAAGTTAAGGGGTTGGGCTGAAGCTTTCTTT
CDR3 protein: CAWSPKLRGWAEAFF
D gene: .
J gene: TRBJ1-1
V gene: TRBV30

CDR3 DNA: TGTGCCAGCTCACCACGGAGGTTCTACGAGCAGTACTTC
CDR3 protein: CASSPRRFYEQYF
D gene: .
J gene: TRBJ2-7
V gene: TRBV18

CDR3 DNA: TGTGCCAGCAGCTTACGCAGCGGGAGCACAGATACGCAGTATTTT
CDR3 protein: CASSLRSGSTDTQYF
D gene: .
J gene: TRBJ2-3
V gene: TRBV5-6

CDR3 DNA: TGTGCCAGTAGAAGGGACAGCACGAACACTGAAGCTTTCTTT
CDR3 protein: CASRRDSTNTEAFF
D gene: TRBD1
J gene: TRBJ1-1
V gene: TRBV19

CDR3 DNA: TGTGCCAGCAGCTTAAGCTCGGGGGGGCCCAATGAGCAGTTCTTC
CDR3 protein: CASSLSSGGPNEQFF
D gene: TRBD2
J gene: TRBJ2-1
V gene: TRBV7-9

CDR3 DNA: TGTGCCAGTAGTACGACAGGGAGCGGCACTGAAGCTTTCTTT
CDR3 protein: CASSTTGSGTEAFF
D gene: TRBD1
J gene: TRBJ1-1
V gene: TRBV19

CDR3 DNA: TGTGCCAGCAGTGATGGGACTAGCGGGGGGCAAGAGACCCAGTACTTC
CDR3 protein: CASSDGTSGGQETQYF
D gene: TRBD2
J gene: TRBJ2-5
V gene: TRBV6-4

CDR3 DNA: TGTGCCAGTAGCTTTGGGGGGGCACGATCCTACAATGAGCAGTTCTTC
CDR3 protein: CASSFGGARSYNEQFF
D gene: .
J gene: TRBJ2-1
V gene: TRBV19

CDR3 DNA: TGCGCCAGCAGCCAAGAATTCACGGGATCCCCCTACAATGAGCAGTTCTTC
CDR3 protein: CASSQEFTGSPYNEQFF
D gene: .
J gene: TRBJ2-1
V gene: TRBV4-3

CDR3 DNA: TGTGCCAGCAGACAGGCTAGAGAGACCCAGTACTTC
CDR3 protein: CASRQARETQYF
D gene: .
J gene: TRBJ2-5
V gene: TRBV28

CDR3 DNA: TGTGCCAGCAGTCCTTCATGGGTGGAGAGCACAGATACGCAGTATTTT
CDR3 protein: CASSPSWVESTDTQYF
D gene: .
J gene: TRBJ2-3
V gene: TRBV28

CDR3 DNA: TGTGCCAGCTCAGGCGGGACAGTCGCCGAGCAGTACTTC
CDR3 protein: CASSGGTVAEQYF
D gene: .
J gene: TRBJ2-7
V gene: TRBV18

CDR3 DNA: TGTGCCAGCATCCCAACGACAGGGGGTTTTGAGCAGTTCTTC
CDR3 protein: CASIPTTGGFEQFF
D gene: TRBD1
J gene: TRBJ2-1
V gene: TRBV11-1